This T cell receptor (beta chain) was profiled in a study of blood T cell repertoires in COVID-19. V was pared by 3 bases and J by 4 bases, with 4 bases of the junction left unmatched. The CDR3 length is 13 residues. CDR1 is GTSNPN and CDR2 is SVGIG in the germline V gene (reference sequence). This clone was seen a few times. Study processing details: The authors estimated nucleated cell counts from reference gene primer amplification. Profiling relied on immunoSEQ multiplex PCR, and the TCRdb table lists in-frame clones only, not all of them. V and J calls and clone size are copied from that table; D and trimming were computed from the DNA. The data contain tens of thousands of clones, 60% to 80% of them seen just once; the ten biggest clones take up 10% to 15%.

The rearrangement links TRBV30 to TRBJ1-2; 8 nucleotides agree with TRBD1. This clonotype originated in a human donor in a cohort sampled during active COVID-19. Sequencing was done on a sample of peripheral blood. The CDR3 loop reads CAWRRDRPYGYTF. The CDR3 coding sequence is TGTGCCTGGAGACGGGACAGGCCCTATGGCTACACCTTC.